The 10 T cell receptor beta chains below all came from one sample that was sequenced in a study of control samples from healthy donors and cancer patients. Assay used: immunoSEQ multiplex PCR; TCRdb lists only in-frame clones, some missing. The sample shows 170,000 or so clones, about 94% of them seen only once. Input material: blood. The receptors were sampled from a woman aged 40 to 50 in good health.

The CDR3 nucleotides read TGTGCCAGCAGGCGGACAGGGAGCGAGGGCTACACCTTC. It codes for CASRRTGSEGYTF. The chain has TRBV5-4 and TRBJ1-2, with 8 bases that match TRBD1. The V gene's germline CDR1 is SGHNT and CDR2 YYREEE (reference sequence). V lost 5 bases, J lost 8 bases, and 8 bases stayed unmatched. This CDR3 comprises 13 residues.

The chain recombines TRBV30 with TRBJ1-1; D not resolved. Deletions cut 0 bases from V and 0 bases from J, with 5 bases between. This CDR3 has 13 amino acids. CDR1 is GTSNPN and CDR2 is SVGIG in the germline V gene (reference sequence). The CDR3 coding sequence is TGTGCCTGGAGTGTACAGTTGAACACTGAAGCTTTCTTT. It specifies CAWSVQLNTEAFF.

The V gene is TRBV25-1, the J gene TRBJ2-5; 7 bases map to TRBD2. Germline values: CDR1 MGHDK, CDR2 SYGVNS. There are 13 residues in the CDR3. The V segment lost 3 bases and the J segment 5 bases; nucleotides outside the gene matches: 3. CDR3 sequence reads: CASSDGGMETQYF. DNA of the CDR3: TGTGCCAGCAGTGACGGGGGGATGGAGACCCAGTACTTC.

This chain connects TRBV7-9 to TRBJ1-4, with a tentative D call TRBD1 (6 bases). The CDR3 length is 17 residues. Looked up from germline, CDR1 is SEHNR and CDR2 is FQNEAQ (reference sequence). V was pared by 2 bases and J by 3 bases, with 16 bases between. The CDR3 nucleotides read TGTGCCAGCAGCTTAACGGGCGGGGGCTTACCTAATGAAAAACTGTTTTTT. Translating it yields CASSLTGGGLPNEKLFF.

The CDR3 DNA is TGTGCCAGTACCACCATTCTGGGGAACACTGAAGCTTTCTTT. Its protein is CASTTILGNTEAFF. The chain joins TRBV19 to TRBJ1-1; no definite D call. V dropped 7 bases and J dropped 1 base, with 13 bases sitting between them. The CDR3 has 14 residues. Germline assignment: CDR1 LNHDA and CDR2 SQIVND (reference sequence).

The V call is TRBV4-1, the J call TRBJ2-7; the match to TRBD2 covers 8 bases. The CDR3 runs to 16 residues. V shed 4 bases, J shed 2 bases, and the junction held 10 bases outside the gene matches. Germline CDR1 is MGHRA and CDR2 is YSYEKL. CDR3 in amino acids: CASSPITTSGTYEQYF. For the CDR3, the DNA is TGCGCCAGCAGCCCCATCACTACTAGCGGAACCTACGAGCAGTACTTC.

The V and J genes are TRBV6-2 or TRBV6-3 and TRBJ1-6, with D maybe TRBD1 (5 bases). V was cut by 2 bases and J by 5 bases, with 19 bases left in between. Germline V gene data show CDR1 as MNHEY and CDR2 as SVGEGT. The CDR3 has 18 amino acids. CDR3 amino acids: CASSYLRTEGRDNSPLHF. In DNA, the CDR3 is TGTGCCAGCAGTTACCTCCGGACGGAGGGACGTGATAATTCACCCCTCCACTTT.

The chain couples TRBV19 to TRBJ1-3; D is undetermined. V shed 2 bases and J shed 0 bases, with 8 bases lying between them. Per germline, CDR1 LNHDA and CDR2 SQIVND (reference sequence). This CDR3 has 15 amino acids. The CDR3 DNA reads TGTGCCAGTAGTATACGGCCGGACTCTGGAAACACCATATATTTT. Amino acids: CASSIRPDSGNTIYF.

The rearrangement uses TRBV18 and TRBJ1-3; D gene ambiguous. Germline lookup yields CDR1 KGHSH and CDR2 LQKENI. The CDR3 runs 16 residues. Trimming removed 0 bases from V and 2 bases from J, with 11 bases in between. CDR3 loop: CASSPPTSRAGNTIYF. In DNA, the CDR3 is TGTGCCAGCTCACCACCGACTTCGAGGGCTGGAAACACCATATATTTT.

The chain couples TRBV5-1 to TRBJ2-2; the match to TRBD2 covers 9 bases. With V trimmed by 4 bases and J by 3 bases, 4 bases remained unmatched. The CDR3 has 15 amino acids. CDR1 and CDR2 from the germline V gene are SGHRS and YFSETQ. DNA of the CDR3: TGCGCCAGCAGCCAGACTAGCGGATACACCGGGGAGCTGTTTTTT. It is translated as CASSQTSGYTGELFF. The whole variable domain, filled in from reference TRBV5-1 and TRBJ2-2, reads KAGVTQTPRYLIKTRGQQVTLSCSPISGHRSVSWYQQTPGQGLQFLFEYFSETQRNKGNFPGRFSGRQFSNSRSEMNVSTLELGDSALYLCASSQTSGYTGELFFGEGSRLTVL.